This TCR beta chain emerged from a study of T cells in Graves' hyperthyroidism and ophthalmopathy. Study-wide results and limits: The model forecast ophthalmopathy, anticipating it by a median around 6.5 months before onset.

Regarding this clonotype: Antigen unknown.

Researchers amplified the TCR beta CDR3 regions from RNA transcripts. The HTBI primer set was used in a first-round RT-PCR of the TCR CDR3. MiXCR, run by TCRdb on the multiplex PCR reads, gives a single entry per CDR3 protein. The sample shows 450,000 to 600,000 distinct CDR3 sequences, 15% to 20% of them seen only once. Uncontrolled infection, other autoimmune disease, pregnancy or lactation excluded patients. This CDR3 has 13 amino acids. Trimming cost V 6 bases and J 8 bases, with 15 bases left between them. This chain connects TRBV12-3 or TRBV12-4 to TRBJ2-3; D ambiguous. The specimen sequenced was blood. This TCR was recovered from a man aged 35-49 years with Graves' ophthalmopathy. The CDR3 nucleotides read TGTGCCAGCAGGCGGAGTACTCCGGGTACGCAGTATTTT. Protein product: CASRRSTPGTQYF.